These 23 T cell receptor beta chains were sequenced from one sample in a study of T cell repertoires in cytomegalovirus infection. These TCRs' antigens remain unknown. TCRdb independently ran MiXCR on the reads; one entry per CDR3 protein. The data hold some 57,000 distinct CDR3 sequences, with 25% to 40% observed a single time. The sequenced sample was PBMCs, sequenced either directly or after in vitro stimulation (not recorded which). The receptors were sampled from a human donor in good health (CMV status not recorded). Some clones in this sample may be carry-over from other donors' samples.

The chain carries TRBV5-1 and TRBJ2-7; 8 nucleotides agree with TRBD1. This CDR3 comprises 16 residues. Germline CDR1 SGHRS, CDR2 YFSETQ. V shed 3 bases, J shed 4 bases, and the junction held 12 bases outside the gene matches. The CDR3 nucleotides read TGCGCCAGCAGCTGGCGGCTGGCAGGGGGCACTTACGAGCAGTACTTC. It is translated as CASSWRLAGGTYEQYF.

The rearrangement links TRBV29-1 to TRBJ2-1; no clear D. This CDR3 spans 15 amino acids. Germline CDR1 and CDR2: SQVTM and ANQGSEA. The V and J ends lost 7 bases and 0 bases respectively, with 16 bases between them. CDR3 sequence reads: CSAGSSPSSYNEQFF. The DNA for the CDR3 is TGCAGCGCCGGCTCCAGCCCGAGCTCCTACAATGAGCAGTTCTTC.

This chain links TRBV11-3 with TRBJ1-1; D unclear. This CDR3 has 13 amino acids. Trimming pared 2 bases from V and 6 bases from J, leaving 10 bases between. Germline-derived CDR1 and CDR2 are SGHNT and YENEEA. The CDR3 is CASSLNPGSEAFF. Written as DNA, the CDR3 is TGTGCCAGCAGCTTAAATCCGGGGTCTGAAGCTTTCTTT.

The rearrangement links TRBV19 to TRBJ1-2; 9 bases match TRBD1. Germline lookup yields CDR1 LNHDA and CDR2 SQIVND (reference sequence). V lost 10 bases, J lost 7 bases, and 19 bases stayed unmatched. The CDR3 is made up of 16 amino acids. This CDR3 reads CATNKDRGKRLSGYTF. For the CDR3, the DNA is TGTGCCACAAACAAGGACAGGGGAAAAAGACTTTCTGGCTACACCTTC.

This chain joins TRBV29-1 and TRBJ2-5; weak D call: TRBD2 (5 bases). The germline V gene has CDR1 SQVTM and CDR2 ANQGSEA. The CDR3 length is 12 residues. V dropped 7 bases and J dropped 3 bases, with 12 bases sitting between them. This chain's CDR3 is CSGRWGEETQYF. CDR3 in DNA: TGCAGCGGACGGTGGGGAGAAGAGACCCAGTACTTC.

The V call is TRBV27, the J call TRBJ1-6; D is ambiguous. This CDR3 is built from 12 residues. With 4 bases removed from V and 16 bases from J, the gap between germline ends came to 14 bases. Germline values: CDR1 MNHEY, CDR2 SMNVEV (reference sequence). In nucleotides, the CDR3 is TGTGCCAGCAGTTACCCCGGCGCCTTTCTCCACTTT. Translation: CASSYPGAFLHF.

V usage is TRBV18 and J usage is TRBJ1-1; a weak D match, TRBD1 (5 bases). Germline V lookup: CDR1 KGHSH, CDR2 LQKENI. The germline V and J ends were trimmed by 3 bases and 4 bases, with 15 bases remaining between them. This CDR3 has 15 residues. The CDR3 nucleotides read TGTGCCAGCTCACCGGCGGCCAAGGGGAGCACTGAAGCTTTCTTT. Amino acid sequence: CASSPAAKGSTEAFF. The entire variable domain, with the rest obtained from reference TRBV18 and TRBJ1-1, is as follows: NAGVMQNPRHLVRRRGQEARLRCSPMKGHSHVYWYRQLPEEGLKFMVYLQKENIIDESGMPKERFSAEFPKEGPSILRIQQVVRGDSAAYFCASSPAAKGSTEAFFGQGTRLTVV.

This clonotype was detected only a few times. J is TRBJ1-6 and V is TRBV7-2; possible D gene TRBD1, 5 bases. Germline V CDR1 and CDR2: SGHTA, FQGNSA. Between the trimmed V and J ends, which lost 5 bases and 5 bases, there was a span of 13 bases. The CDR3 has 15 amino acids. CDR3 sequence (DNA): TGTGCCAGCAGCCCTTTTGGGACGGATAATTCACCCCTCCACTTT. Protein: CASSPFGTDNSPLHF.

The chain couples TRBV24-1 to TRBJ2-3; perhaps TRBD2 as D (5 bases). Germline CDR1 and CDR2: KGHDR and SFDVKD. The CDR3 is 18 amino acids. V was pared by 4 bases and J by 0 bases, with 19 bases between. The CDR3 DNA is TGTGCCACCAGTGACTCGGTGTATGGGAGTGGGAGCACAGATACGCAGTATTTT. This codes for CATSDSVYGSGSTDTQYF.

This clonotype was picked up a small number of times. The gene calls are TRBV7-6 and TRBJ2-3, with D possibly matching TRBD1 (5 bases). With 2 bases removed from V and 5 bases from J, the gap between germline ends came to 11 bases. Germline V gene sequence: CDR1 SGHVS, CDR2 FNYEAQ. The CDR3 covers 14 residues. The chain's CDR3 is CASSLTLGQDTQYF. In nucleotides, the CDR3 is TGTGCCAGCAGCTTAACCCTAGGACAAGATACGCAGTATTTT. Combining the CDR3 with reference TRBV7-6 and TRBJ2-3 gives the whole variable domain GAGVSQSPRYKVTKRGQDVALRCDPISGHVSLYWYRQALGQGPEFLTYFNYEAQQDKSGLPNDRFSAERPEGSISTLTIQRTEQRDSAMYRCASSLTLGQDTQYFGPGTRLTVL.

The rearrangement joins TRBV5-6 to TRBJ2-7; 10 nucleotides line up with TRBD1. CDR1 and CDR2 from the germline V gene are SGHDT and YYEEEE. This CDR3 is built from 15 residues. V lost 1 base and J lost 2; bases outside the gene matches: 3. CDR3 sequence: CASSLRTGGTYEQYF. The DNA of the CDR3 is TGTGCCAGCAGCTTGCGGACAGGGGGAACCTACGAGCAGTACTTC.

In this sample, this clonotype turned up a few times. The chain has TRBV7-2 and TRBJ2-1; TRBD2 matches 8 bases. The CDR3 is made up of 15 amino acids. V trimming: 1 base; J trimming: 9 bases; junction bases outside the gene matches: 8. Germline CDR1 is SGHTA and CDR2 is FQGNSA. CDR3 amino acids: CASSLDAGGRLEQFF. DNA for the CDR3: TGTGCCAGCAGCTTAGACGCGGGGGGCCGTCTTGAGCAGTTCTTC.

This chain links TRBV7-2 with TRBJ1-5; D gene ambiguous. In germline, CDR1 is SGHTA, CDR2 FQGNSA. Trimming left V 4 bases short and J 9 bases short, with 10 bases between. This CDR3 has 12 residues. CDR3 coding DNA: TGTGCCAGCAGCTACGCGCCGGGGCCCCAGCATTTT. Its protein is CASSYAPGPQHF.

The gene calls are TRBV2 and TRBJ1-1, with TRBD1 as a possible D gene (5 bases). The CDR3 runs 15 residues. Trimming left V 1 base short and J 6 bases short, with 15 bases between. Germline assignment: CDR1 SNHLY and CDR2 FYNNEI. CDR3 sequence: CASSEEAGLLAEAFF. In nucleotides, the CDR3 is TGTGCCAGCAGTGAAGAGGCAGGGCTGCTGGCTGAAGCTTTCTTT.

This clonotype was seen a few times. The chain uses TRBV7-7 and TRBJ2-3, with 10 nucleotides matching TRBD2. V dropped 4 bases and J dropped 0; count of bases not matched to a gene: 4. CDR1 and CDR2 (germline): SSHAT, FNYEAQ (reference sequence). The CDR3 extends over 16 amino acids. The CDR3 sequence: CASSSGLAASTDTQYF. The CDR3 DNA sequence: TGTGCCAGCAGCTCTGGACTAGCGGCTAGCACAGATACGCAGTATTTT.

This clonotype was detected many times. V and J are TRBV7-2 and TRBJ1-2; D is unclear. There are 15 residues in the CDR3. V was pared by 0 bases and J by 4 bases, with 12 bases between. CDR1 is SGHTA and CDR2 is FQGNSA in the germline V gene. The CDR3 sequence: CASSLAVASTYGYTF. The CDR3 region has the DNA TGTGCCAGCAGCTTAGCGGTTGCCAGTACCTATGGCTACACCTTC.

As DNA, the CDR3 is TGTGCCAGCGGGTCGGGCAATCAGCCCCAGCATTTT. Translating gives CASGSGNQPQHF. The chain joins TRBV7-9 to TRBJ1-5; D unclear. The V end was cut by 8 bases, the J end by 2 bases, with 7 bases between. The CDR3 spans 12 residues. Germline-derived CDR1 and CDR2 are SEHNR and FQNEAQ (reference sequence).

The chain is built from TRBV7-2 and TRBJ1-1, with unresolved D. Germline CDR1 reads SGHTA; CDR2 reads FQGNSA. The CDR3 is 13 residues long. Trimming took 4 bases from V and 4 from J, leaving 10 bases between them. CDR3 amino acids: CASSYTYFTEAFF. As DNA, the CDR3 is TGTGCCAGCAGCTACACTTATTTCACTGAAGCTTTCTTT.

This clonotype showed up just a few times. The V call is TRBV3-1, the J call TRBJ2-5; D is ambiguous. Germline CDR1 is LGHDT and CDR2 is YNNKEL (reference sequence). The CDR3 loop spans 14 amino acids. Trimming cost V 6 bases and J 1 base, with 12 bases left between them. This CDR3 reads CASRNTGIQETQYF. The CDR3 region has the DNA TGTGCCAGCAGAAATACTGGGATCCAAGAGACCCAGTACTTC.

This chain connects TRBV7-2 to TRBJ1-5; D is ambiguous. The CDR3 spans 13 residues. Germline V gene sequence: CDR1 SGHTA, CDR2 FQGNSA. Between the trimmed V and J ends, which lost 4 bases and 4 bases, there was a span of 8 bases. DNA of the CDR3: TGTGCCAGCAGCTATGGGCTTAATCAGCCCCAGCATTTT. Encoded protein: CASSYGLNQPQHF.

The gene calls are TRBV5-4 and TRBJ2-5; 8 nucleotides match TRBD1. The V gene end was trimmed by 4 bases and the J gene end by 4 bases; junction bases not matched to a gene: 9. This CDR3 contains 15 residues. Germline V CDR1 and CDR2: SGHNT, YYREEE (reference sequence). CDR3 region: CASSHTKGQGETQYF. The CDR3 DNA sequence: TGTGCCAGCAGCCATACTAAAGGACAGGGAGAGACCCAGTACTTC. Complete variable domain (other parts from reference TRBV5-4 and TRBJ2-5): ETGVTQSPTHLIKTRGQQVTLRCSSQSGHNTVSWYQQALGQGPQFIFQYYREEENGRGNFPPRFSGLQFPNYSSELNVNALELDDSALYLCASSHTKGQGETQYFGPGTRLLVL.

This clonotype was seen at least ten times. The chain joins TRBV6-1 to TRBJ1-6; the D is unclear. V dropped 4 bases and J dropped 6 bases, with 13 bases sitting between them. CDR3 size: 15 residues. From germline, CDR1 is MNHNS and CDR2 SASEGT. This CDR3 reads CASSAPGLINSPLHF. As DNA, the CDR3 is TGTGCCAGCAGTGCGCCGGGCCTAATTAATTCACCCCTCCACTTT.

This clonotype has a count of ten or more. The chain has TRBV5-6 and TRBJ2-5; weak D call: TRBD1 (6 bases). Germline V gene sequence: CDR1 SGHDT, CDR2 YYEEEE. V lost 1 base and J lost 4, with 14 bases in between. The CDR3 runs 15 residues. The CDR3 reads CASSLLQGKGETQYF. The CDR3 nucleotides are TGTGCCAGCAGCTTGTTGCAGGGGAAGGGAGAGACCCAGTACTTC.